This T cell receptor beta chain was sequenced in a study of monozygotic twins with inflammatory bowel disease. The CDR3 is 14 residues long. Germline V CDR1 and CDR2: SGHRS, YFSETQ. Blood was drawn once per donor, and each sample measured around 2.6 ml. Per-sample cDNA came from eight separate reactions. For each CDR3 protein, TCRdb gives one entry from its re-call of the 5' RACE reads, without DNA. The sample totals approximately 160,000 distinct CDR3 sequences. Sequenced sample: blood. This receptor was obtained from a human donor with ulcerative colitis or Crohn's disease, or a healthy co-twin of an affected twin (not recorded which). The rearrangement uses TRBV5-1 and TRBJ2-7. The CDR3 region is CASSLTTSSYEQYF. The whole variable domain, remainder taken from reference TRBV5-1 and TRBJ2-7, is KAGVTQTPRYLIKTRGQQVTLSCSPISGHRSVSWYQQTPGQGLQFLFEYFSETQRNKGNFPGRFSGRQFSNSRSEMNVSTLELGDSALYLCASSLTTSSYEQYFGPGTRLTVT.